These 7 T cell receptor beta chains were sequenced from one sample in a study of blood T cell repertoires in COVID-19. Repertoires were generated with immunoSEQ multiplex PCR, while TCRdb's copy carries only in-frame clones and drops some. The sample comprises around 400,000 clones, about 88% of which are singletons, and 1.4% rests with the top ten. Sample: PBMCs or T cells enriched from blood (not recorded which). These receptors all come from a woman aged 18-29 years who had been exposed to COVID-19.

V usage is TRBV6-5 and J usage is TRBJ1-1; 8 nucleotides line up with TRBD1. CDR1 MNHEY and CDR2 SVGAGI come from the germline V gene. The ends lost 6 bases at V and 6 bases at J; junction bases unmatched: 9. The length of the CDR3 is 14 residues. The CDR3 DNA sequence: TGTGCCAGCAGCCCCCCGGGCAGGGGGCCTGAAGCTTTCTTT. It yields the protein CASSPPGRGPEAFF.

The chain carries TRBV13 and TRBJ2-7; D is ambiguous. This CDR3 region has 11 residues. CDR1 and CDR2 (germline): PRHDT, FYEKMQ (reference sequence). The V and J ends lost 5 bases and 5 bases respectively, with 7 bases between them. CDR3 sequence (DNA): TGTGCCAGCAGCGACCGGGACGAGCAGTACTTC. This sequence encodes CASSDRDEQYF.

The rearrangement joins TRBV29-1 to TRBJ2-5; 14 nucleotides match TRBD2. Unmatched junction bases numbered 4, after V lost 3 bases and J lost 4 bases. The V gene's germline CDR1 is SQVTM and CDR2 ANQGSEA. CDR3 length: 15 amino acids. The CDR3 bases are TGCAGCGTTGATCAGGGACTAGCGGGAGCAGAGACCCAGTACTTC. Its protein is CSVDQGLAGAETQYF.

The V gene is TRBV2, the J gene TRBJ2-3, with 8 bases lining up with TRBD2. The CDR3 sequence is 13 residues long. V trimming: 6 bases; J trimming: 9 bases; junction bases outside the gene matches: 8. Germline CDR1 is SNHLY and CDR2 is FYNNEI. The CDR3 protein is CASSGPTSETQYF. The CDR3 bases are TGTGCCAGCAGCGGTCCGACTAGCGAGACGCAGTATTTT.

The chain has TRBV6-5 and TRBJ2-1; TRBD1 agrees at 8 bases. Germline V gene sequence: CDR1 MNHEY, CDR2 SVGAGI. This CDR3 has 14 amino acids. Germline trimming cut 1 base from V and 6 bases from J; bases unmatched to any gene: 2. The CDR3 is CASSYLGQGNEQFF. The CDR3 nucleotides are TGTGCCAGCAGTTACTTAGGACAGGGCAATGAGCAGTTCTTC.

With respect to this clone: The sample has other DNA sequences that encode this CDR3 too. CDR3: CASSGQGNSPLHF. CDR3 nucleotides: TGTGCCAGCAGTGGACAGGGTAATTCACCCCTCCACTTT. The chain has TRBV28 and TRBJ1-6; 8 bases are shared with TRBD1. The CDR3 extends over 13 amino acids. Germline loops: CDR1 MDHEN, CDR2 SYDVKM. V dropped 5 bases and J dropped 6; count of bases not matched to a gene: 0.

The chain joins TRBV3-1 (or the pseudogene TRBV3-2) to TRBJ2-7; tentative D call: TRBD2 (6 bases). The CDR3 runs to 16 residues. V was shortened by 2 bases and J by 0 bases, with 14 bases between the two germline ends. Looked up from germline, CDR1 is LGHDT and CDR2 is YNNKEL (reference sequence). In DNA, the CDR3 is TGTGCCAGCAGCCAATTACCCGCTAGCGTCTCCTACGAGCAGTACTTC. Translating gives CASSQLPASVSYEQYF.